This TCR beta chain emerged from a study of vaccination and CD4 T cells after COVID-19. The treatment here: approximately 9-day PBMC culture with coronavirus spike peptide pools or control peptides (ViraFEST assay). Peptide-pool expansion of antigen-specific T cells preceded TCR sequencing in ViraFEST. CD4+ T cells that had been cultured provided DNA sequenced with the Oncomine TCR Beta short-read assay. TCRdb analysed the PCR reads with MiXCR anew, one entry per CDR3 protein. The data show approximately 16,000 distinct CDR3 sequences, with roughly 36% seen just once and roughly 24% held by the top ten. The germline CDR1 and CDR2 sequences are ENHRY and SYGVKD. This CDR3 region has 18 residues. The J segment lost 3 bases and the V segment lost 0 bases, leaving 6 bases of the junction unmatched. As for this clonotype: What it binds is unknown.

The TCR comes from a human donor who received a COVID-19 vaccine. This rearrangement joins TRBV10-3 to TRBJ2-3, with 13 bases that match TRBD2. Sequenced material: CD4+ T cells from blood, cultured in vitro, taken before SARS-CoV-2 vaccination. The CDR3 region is CAISESLGLAGETDTQYF. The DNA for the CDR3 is TGTGCCATCAGTGAGTCGTTAGGACTAGCGGGGGAGACAGATACGCAGTATTTT.